This TCR beta chain was identified during a study of cytomegalovirus exposure and HLA in healthy donors. The germline gives CDR1 SGHRS, CDR2 YFSETQ. This CDR3 has 15 amino acids. Trimming pared 4 bases from V and 8 bases from J, leaving 18 bases between. All the people who gave samples were healthy bone marrow donors. PCR used 60 Vbeta primers and 13 Jbeta primers. TCRdb keeps only in-frame clones here, not all; method: immunoSEQ multiplex PCR. The table lists some 150,000 clones, about three quarters of them singletons, with around 1.5% in the top ten. Regarding this clone: The antigen is unknown.

Study-wide results and caveats: A later analysis revealed that TCR association rates differed between HLA loci, peaking at DRB1 and bottoming out at HLA-C. A later analysis found most CMV-associated TCR beta chains apparently HLA-restricted.

This chain uses TRBV5-1 with TRBJ1-4; D perhaps matches TRBD1 (5 bases). The sample was PBMCs. This TCR came from a female donor in good health and CMV-seronegative. The CDR3 sequence is CASSRAGTLGEKLFF. DNA of the CDR3: TGCGCCAGCAGCCGGGCCGGGACTCTAGGGGAAAAACTGTTTTTT.